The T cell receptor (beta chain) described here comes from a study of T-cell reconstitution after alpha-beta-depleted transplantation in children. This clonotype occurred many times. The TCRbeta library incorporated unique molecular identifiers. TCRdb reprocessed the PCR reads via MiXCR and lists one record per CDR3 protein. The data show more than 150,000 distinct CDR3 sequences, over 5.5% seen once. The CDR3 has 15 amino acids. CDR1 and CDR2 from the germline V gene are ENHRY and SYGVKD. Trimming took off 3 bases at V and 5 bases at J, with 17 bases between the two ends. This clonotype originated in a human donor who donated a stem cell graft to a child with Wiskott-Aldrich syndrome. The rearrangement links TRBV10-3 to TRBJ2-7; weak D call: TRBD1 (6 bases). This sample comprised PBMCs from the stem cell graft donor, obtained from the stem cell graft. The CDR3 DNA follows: TGTGCCATCAGTGAACCCCCCACTGGGGGCCACGAGCAGTACTTC. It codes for CAISEPPTGGHEQYF.